A selection of T cell receptor beta chains follows, all from one sample in a study of cytomegalovirus exposure and HLA in healthy donors. Profiling relied on immunoSEQ multiplex PCR, and the TCRdb table lists in-frame clones only, not all of them. The sample totals 120,000 to 150,000 clones. Sequences were obtained from PBMCs. The receptor source for this set is a young woman in good health and CMV-seronegative. The CDR3 runs from the conserved cysteine through the conserved F or W. The D gene is left open where the match is weak.

V gene: TRBV25-1; D gene: -; J gene: TRBJ2-5; CDR3 DNA: TGTGCCAGCAGTGAATTTGCCGAGGTCCAAGAGACCCAGTACTTC; CDR3 protein: CASSEFAEVQETQYF
V gene: TRBV7-2; D gene: TRBD1; J gene: TRBJ1-2; CDR3 DNA: TGTGCCAGCAGCTTAGGGCCCGGGACAGTCGGCTATGGCTACACCTTC; CDR3 protein: CASSLGPGTVGYGYTF
V gene: TRBV7-2; D gene: -; J gene: TRBJ1-1; CDR3 DNA: TGTGCCAGCAGCTTAGCCAGGGCCACTGAAGCTTTCTTT; CDR3 protein: CASSLARATEAFF
V gene: TRBV4-3; D gene: TRBD2; J gene: TRBJ2-1; CDR3 DNA: TGCGCCAGCAGCCAAGAGAATTTAGCGGGAGCCTACAATGAGCAGTTCTTC; CDR3 protein: CASSQENLAGAYNEQFF
V gene: TRBV5-4; D gene: TRBD2; J gene: TRBJ2-1; CDR3 DNA: TGTGCCAGCAGCTTGAAGCGGGAGAGGTACAATGAGCAGTTCTTC; CDR3 protein: CASSLKRERYNEQFF
V gene: TRBV5-1; D gene: TRBD1; J gene: TRBJ1-4; CDR3 DNA: TGCGCCAGCAGCGAAGGACAGGGATCAACTAATGAAAAACTGTTTTTT; CDR3 protein: CASSEGQGSTNEKLFF
V gene: TRBV30; D gene: TRBD1; J gene: TRBJ2-7; CDR3 DNA: TGTGCCTGGACGGGGGACAGGGCGGTTAAAGGCGAGCAGTACTTC; CDR3 protein: CAWTGDRAVKGEQYF
V gene: TRBV11-3; D gene: -; J gene: TRBJ2-7; CDR3 DNA: TGTGCCAGCAGCTTCGGACAAGACTACGAGCAGTACTTC; CDR3 protein: CASSFGQDYEQYF
V gene: TRBV2; D gene: TRBD1; J gene: TRBJ1-5; CDR3 DNA: TGTGCCAGCAGAAGGACGACAGGGGCCGGCGGCCAGCCCCAGCATTTT; CDR3 protein: CASRRTTGAGGQPQHF
V gene: TRBV19; D gene: -; J gene: TRBJ2-2; CDR3 DNA: TGTGCCAGTAGCCTCGGGTTGTCTTTGGGGGAGCTGTTTTTT; CDR3 protein: CASSLGLSLGELFF
V gene: TRBV13; D gene: TRBD2; J gene: TRBJ2-3; CDR3 DNA: TGTGCCAGCAGCTTCGGCGGGAGAGTTACAGATACGCAGTATTTT; CDR3 protein: CASSFGGRVTDTQYF
V gene: TRBV6-5; D gene: -; J gene: TRBJ1-3; CDR3 DNA: TGTGCCAGCAGGGGGGGTAGTATCTCTGGAAACACCATATATTTT; CDR3 protein: CASRGGSISGNTIYF
V gene: TRBV19; D gene: -; J gene: TRBJ1-5; CDR3 DNA: TGTGCCACCTCGGCGGGAAGTAAGCCCCAGCATTTT; CDR3 protein: CATSAGSKPQHF
V gene: TRBV21-1; D gene: -; J gene: TRBJ1-3; CDR3 DNA: TGTGCCAGCAGCAAAGAGCACAGTGGGCCTGGAAACACCATATATTTT; CDR3 protein: CASSKEHSGPGNTIYF
V gene: TRBV28; D gene: -; J gene: TRBJ1-3; CDR3 DNA: TGTGCCAGCAGTTTTTACTCTGGAAACACCATATATTTT; CDR3 protein: CASSFYSGNTIYF
V gene: TRBV4-3; D gene: TRBD2; J gene: TRBJ2-1; CDR3 DNA: TGCGCCAGCAGCCGGACTAGCGGCCTGGTTGAGCAGTTCTTC; CDR3 protein: CASSRTSGLVEQFF
V gene: TRBV14; D gene: -; J gene: TRBJ2-1; CDR3 DNA: TGTGCCAGCAGTATAGCGGCCACCTACAATGAGCAGTTCTTC; CDR3 protein: CASSIAATYNEQFF
V gene: TRBV5-6; D gene: -; J gene: TRBJ1-4; CDR3 DNA: TGTGCCAGCAGCTTGGGAGCTGAAAAACTGTTTTTT; CDR3 protein: CASSLGAEKLFF
V gene: TRBV30; D gene: TRBD1; J gene: TRBJ1-5; CDR3 DNA: TGTGCCTGGAGCCCGGGACAGTTCTATAGCAATCAGCCCCAGCATTTT; CDR3 protein: CAWSPGQFYSNQPQHF
V gene: TRBV6-5; D gene: -; J gene: TRBJ1-1; CDR3 DNA: TGTGCCAGCAGTGAGCTCAGTGTGCGAGGTGAAGCTTTCTTT; CDR3 protein: CASSELSVRGEAFF
V gene: TRBV5-4; D gene: -; J gene: TRBJ2-5; CDR3 DNA: TGTGCCAGCAGCGATTGGGACACCAACCAAGAGACCCAGTACTTC; CDR3 protein: CASSDWDTNQETQYF
V gene: TRBV9; D gene: -; J gene: TRBJ1-5; CDR3 DNA: TGTGCCAGCAGCGCTCCCGACAGTCCAAATCAGCCCCAGCATTTT; CDR3 protein: CASSAPDSPNQPQHF
V gene: TRBV4-1; D gene: -; J gene: TRBJ1-1; CDR3 DNA: TGCGCCAGCAGCCCCAACCAGGACACTGAAGCTTTCTTT; CDR3 protein: CASSPNQDTEAFF
V gene: TRBV7-3; D gene: TRBD2; J gene: TRBJ2-5; CDR3 DNA: TGTGCCAGCAGCTCCTCGGGACTAGCGGGTGCCCCCCAGTACTTC; CDR3 protein: CASSSSGLAGAPQYF
V gene: TRBV6-6; D gene: -; J gene: TRBJ1-1; CDR3 DNA: TGTGCCAGCAGAGCTACAGGGTTGAGAGCTTTCTTT; CDR3 protein: CASRATGLRAFF
V gene: TRBV7-2; D gene: -; J gene: TRBJ2-4; CDR3 DNA: TGTGCCAGCAGCTCACGTCTGGCGGAAAACATTCAGTACTTC; CDR3 protein: CASSSRLAENIQYF
V gene: TRBV4-3; D gene: -; J gene: TRBJ2-2; CDR3 DNA: TGCGCCAGCAGCCCCAGGCCCTACACCGGGGAGCTGTTTTTT; CDR3 protein: CASSPRPYTGELFF
V gene: TRBV19; D gene: TRBD2; J gene: TRBJ2-6; CDR3 DNA: TGTGCCAGTAGGCCGGGACTAGCATGGGACTCTGGGGCCAACGTCCTGACTTTC; CDR3 protein: CASRPGLAWDSGANVLTF
V gene: TRBV19; D gene: -; J gene: TRBJ2-2; CDR3 DNA: TGTGCCAGTAGTATCTGGACAGTGAACACCGGGGAGCTGTTTTTT; CDR3 protein: CASSIWTVNTGELFF
V gene: TRBV6-5; D gene: -; J gene: TRBJ2-5; CDR3 DNA: TGTGCCAGCAGTTACTCAGGGGCAGGACAAGAGACCCAGTACTTC; CDR3 protein: CASSYSGAGQETQYF
V gene: TRBV7-2; D gene: TRBD2; J gene: TRBJ2-1; CDR3 DNA: TGTGCCAGCAGCTTATTCGGTCGCGCTAGCGGGTACAATGAGCAGTTCTTC; CDR3 protein: CASSLFGRASGYNEQFF
V gene: TRBV7-5; D gene: -; J gene: TRBJ2-3; CDR3 DNA: TGTGTCAGAACGAGCGCAGGCACAGATACGCAGTATTTT; CDR3 protein: CVRTSAGTDTQYF
V gene: TRBV19; D gene: -; J gene: TRBJ1-3; CDR3 DNA: TGTGCCAGTAGTATCACTGGAAACACCATATATTTT; CDR3 protein: CASSITGNTIYF
V gene: TRBV19; D gene: -; J gene: TRBJ1-2; CDR3 DNA: TGTGCCAGTAGTATGATAAAAGGGGATGTCGGTGGCTACACCTTC; CDR3 protein: CASSMIKGDVGGYTF
V gene: TRBV27; D gene: -; J gene: TRBJ1-1; CDR3 DNA: TGTGCCAGCAGCACTAATCACGTGAACACTGAAGCTTTCTTT; CDR3 protein: CASSTNHVNTEAFF
V gene: TRBV6-5; D gene: TRBD2; J gene: TRBJ2-5; CDR3 DNA: TGTGCCAGCAGTCCCCGACTAGCGGGAGTTGAGACCCAGTACTTC; CDR3 protein: CASSPRLAGVETQYF
V gene: TRBV27; D gene: -; J gene: TRBJ2-3; CDR3 DNA: TGTGCCAGCAGTTCCCTCCCACCACAGGGAGATACGCAGTATTTT; CDR3 protein: CASSSLPPQGDTQYF
V gene: TRBV10-3; D gene: TRBD1; J gene: TRBJ1-4; CDR3 DNA: TGTGCCACCCGGACAGGGCTGAGCAATGAAAAACTGTTTTTT; CDR3 protein: CATRTGLSNEKLFF
V gene: TRBV11-2; D gene: -; J gene: TRBJ2-2; CDR3 DNA: TGTGCCAGCAGTTCTCCTTGGGTGGAGGGAGGAAACGGGGAGCTGTTTTTT; CDR3 protein: CASSSPWVEGGNGELFF
V gene: TRBV29-1; D gene: TRBD2; J gene: TRBJ2-7; CDR3 DNA: TGCAGCGTTGTTAAGCGGGAGAGAGGTCCCTCCTACGAGCAGTACTTC; CDR3 protein: CSVVKRERGPSYEQYF
V gene: TRBV4-3; D gene: TRBD2; J gene: TRBJ2-3; CDR3 DNA: TGCGCCAGCAGCCAAGACGGGAGGTCAGATACGCAGTATTTT; CDR3 protein: CASSQDGRSDTQYF
V gene: TRBV5-1; D gene: -; J gene: TRBJ2-3; CDR3 DNA: TGCGCCAGCAGCCCTCCCAGGGCGCCCACAGATACGCAGTATTTT; CDR3 protein: CASSPPRAPTDTQYF
V gene: TRBV19; D gene: -; J gene: TRBJ2-2; CDR3 DNA: TGTGCCAGTAGTTCCTACTCGACCGGGGAGCTGTTTTTT; CDR3 protein: CASSSYSTGELFF
V gene: TRBV11-1; D gene: TRBD2; J gene: TRBJ2-2; CDR3 DNA: TGTGCCAGCAGCTTGGCGGATTGGCTAGCGGGAGGGGCCGGGGAGCTGTTTTTT; CDR3 protein: CASSLADWLAGGAGELFF
V gene: TRBV9; D gene: -; J gene: TRBJ2-1; CDR3 DNA: TGTGCCAGCAGCGTAGATGGCGGGACCAATGAGCAGTTCTTC; CDR3 protein: CASSVDGGTNEQFF
V gene: TRBV11-3; D gene: -; J gene: TRBJ2-2; CDR3 DNA: TGTGCCAGCAGCCCCCCCACTAGGCTACCGAACACCGGGGAGCTGTTTTTT; CDR3 protein: CASSPPTRLPNTGELFF
V gene: TRBV6-1; D gene: TRBD2; J gene: TRBJ2-3; CDR3 DNA: TGTGCCGCGCGCCCGGGACTAATCACAGATACGCAGTATTTT; CDR3 protein: CAARPGLITDTQYF
V gene: TRBV7-2; D gene: TRBD1; J gene: TRBJ1-3; CDR3 DNA: TGTGCCAGCAGCTTAGCGACAGGGGGCTCTGGAAACACCATATATTTT; CDR3 protein: CASSLATGGSGNTIYF
V gene: TRBV6-1; D gene: TRBD2; J gene: TRBJ2-5; CDR3 DNA: TGTGCCAGCAGTGCTGGACTAGCGGGAGGGCAAGAGACCCAGTACTTC; CDR3 protein: CASSAGLAGGQETQYF